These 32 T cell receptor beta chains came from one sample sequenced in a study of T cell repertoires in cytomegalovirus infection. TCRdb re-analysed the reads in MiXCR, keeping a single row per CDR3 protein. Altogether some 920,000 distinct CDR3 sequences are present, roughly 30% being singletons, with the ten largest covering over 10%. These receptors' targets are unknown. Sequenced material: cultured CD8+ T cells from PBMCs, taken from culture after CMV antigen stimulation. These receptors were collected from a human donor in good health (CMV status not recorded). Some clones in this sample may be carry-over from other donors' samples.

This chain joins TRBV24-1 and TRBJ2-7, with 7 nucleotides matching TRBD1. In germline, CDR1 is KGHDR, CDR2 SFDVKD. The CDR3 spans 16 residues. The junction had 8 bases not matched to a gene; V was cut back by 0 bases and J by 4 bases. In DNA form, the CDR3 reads TGTGCCACCAGTGATTTGCTTCAAGGGACAGTATACGAGCAGTACGTC. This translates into CATSDLLQGTVYEQYV.

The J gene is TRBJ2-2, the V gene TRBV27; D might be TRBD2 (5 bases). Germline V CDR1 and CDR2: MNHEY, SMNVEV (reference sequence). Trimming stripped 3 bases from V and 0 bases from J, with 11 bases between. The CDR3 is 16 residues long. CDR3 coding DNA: TGTGCCAGCAGTTTGGCCCCGGGGTCGAACACCGGGGAGCTGTTTTTT. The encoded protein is CASSLAPGSNTGELFF.

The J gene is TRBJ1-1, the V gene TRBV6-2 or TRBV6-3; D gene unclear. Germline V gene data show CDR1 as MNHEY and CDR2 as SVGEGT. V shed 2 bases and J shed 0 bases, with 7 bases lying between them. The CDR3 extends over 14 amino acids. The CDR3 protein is CASSYILLNTEAFF. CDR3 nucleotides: TGTGCCAGCAGTTACATACTCCTGAACACTGAAGCTTTCTTT.

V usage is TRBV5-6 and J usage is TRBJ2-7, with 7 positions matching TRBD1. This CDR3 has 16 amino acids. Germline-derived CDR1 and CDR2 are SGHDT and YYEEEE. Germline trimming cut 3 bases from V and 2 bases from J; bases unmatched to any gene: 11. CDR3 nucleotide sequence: TGTGCCAGCAGCTCGGGACCGACGACAGGGCCCTACGAGCAGTACGTC. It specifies CASSSGPTTGPYEQYV.

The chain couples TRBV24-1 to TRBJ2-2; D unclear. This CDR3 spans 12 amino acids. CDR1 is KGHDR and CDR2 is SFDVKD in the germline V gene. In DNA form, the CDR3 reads TGTGTCACGCAGGCGAACACCGGGGAGCTGTTTTTT. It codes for CVTQANTGELFF.

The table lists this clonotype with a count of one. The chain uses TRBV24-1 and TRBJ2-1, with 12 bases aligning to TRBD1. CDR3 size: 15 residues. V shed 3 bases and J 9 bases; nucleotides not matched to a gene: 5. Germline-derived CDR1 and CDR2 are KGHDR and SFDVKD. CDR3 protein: CATSDPGQGALEQFF. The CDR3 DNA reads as TGTGCCACCAGTGATCCGGGACAGGGGGCCCTTGAGCAGTTCTTC.

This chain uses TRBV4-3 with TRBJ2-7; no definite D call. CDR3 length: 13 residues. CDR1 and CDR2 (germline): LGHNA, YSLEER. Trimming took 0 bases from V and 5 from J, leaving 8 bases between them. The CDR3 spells CASSQESADEQYF. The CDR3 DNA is TGCGCCAGCAGCCAAGAAAGTGCTGACGAGCAGTACTTC.

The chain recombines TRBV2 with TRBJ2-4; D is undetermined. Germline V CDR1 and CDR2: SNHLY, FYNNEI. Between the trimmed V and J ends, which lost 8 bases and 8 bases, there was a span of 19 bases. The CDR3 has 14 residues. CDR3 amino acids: CASGRDVIGDIQYF. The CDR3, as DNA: TGTGCCAGCGGCCGAGACGTCATAGGAGACATTCAGTACTTC.

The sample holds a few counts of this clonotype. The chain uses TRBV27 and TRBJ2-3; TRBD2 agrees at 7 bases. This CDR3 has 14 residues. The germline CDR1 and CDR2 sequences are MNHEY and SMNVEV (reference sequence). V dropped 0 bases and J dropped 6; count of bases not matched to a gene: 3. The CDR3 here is CASSLSAGRDTQYF. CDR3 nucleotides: TGTGCCAGCAGTTTATCAGCGGGGAGGGATACGCAGTATTTT.

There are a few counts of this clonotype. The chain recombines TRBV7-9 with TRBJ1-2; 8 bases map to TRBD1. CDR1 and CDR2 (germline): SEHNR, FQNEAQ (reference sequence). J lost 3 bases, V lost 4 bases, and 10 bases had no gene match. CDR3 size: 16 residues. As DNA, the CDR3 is TGTGCCAGCAGCTCCACAGGGGGTGGAGGATACTATGGCTACACCTTC. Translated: CASSSTGGGGYYGYTF.

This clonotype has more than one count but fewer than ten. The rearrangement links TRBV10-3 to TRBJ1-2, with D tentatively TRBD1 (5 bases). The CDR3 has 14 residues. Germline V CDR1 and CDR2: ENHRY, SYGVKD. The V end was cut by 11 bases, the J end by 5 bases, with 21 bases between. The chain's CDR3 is CAYSGSRENYGYTF. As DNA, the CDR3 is TGTGCCTACTCAGGGAGCAGGGAAAATTATGGCTACACCTTC.

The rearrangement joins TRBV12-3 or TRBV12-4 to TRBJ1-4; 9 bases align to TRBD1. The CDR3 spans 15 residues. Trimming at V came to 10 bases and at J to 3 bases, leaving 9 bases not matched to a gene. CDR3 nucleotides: TGTGCCACGAAGACAGGGGGGGTCTCTAATGAAAAACTGTTTTTT. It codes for CATKTGGVSNEKLFF.

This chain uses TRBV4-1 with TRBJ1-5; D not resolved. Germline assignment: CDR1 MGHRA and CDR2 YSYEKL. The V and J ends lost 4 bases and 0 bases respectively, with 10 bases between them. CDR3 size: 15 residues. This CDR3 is CASSLHTYSNQPQHF. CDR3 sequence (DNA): TGCGCCAGCAGCCTTCATACCTATAGCAATCAGCCCCAGCATTTT.

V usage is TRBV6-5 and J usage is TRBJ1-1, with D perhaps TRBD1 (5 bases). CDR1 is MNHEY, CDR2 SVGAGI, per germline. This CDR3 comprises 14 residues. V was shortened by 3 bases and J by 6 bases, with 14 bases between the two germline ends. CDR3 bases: TGTGCCAGCAGTTATCGGGGGGGGTTTGCTGAAGCTTTCTTT. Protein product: CASSYRGGFAEAFF.

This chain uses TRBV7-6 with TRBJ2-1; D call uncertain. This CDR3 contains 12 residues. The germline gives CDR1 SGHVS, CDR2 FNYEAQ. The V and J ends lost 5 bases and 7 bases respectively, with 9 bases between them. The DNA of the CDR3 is TGTGCCAGCAGCACCGTAGGGAATGAGCAGTTCTTC. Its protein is CASSTVGNEQFF.

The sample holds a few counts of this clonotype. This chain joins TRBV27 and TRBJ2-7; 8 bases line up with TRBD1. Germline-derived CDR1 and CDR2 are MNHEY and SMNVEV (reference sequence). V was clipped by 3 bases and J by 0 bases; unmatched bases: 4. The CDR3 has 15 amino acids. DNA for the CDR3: TGTGCCAGCAGTTTTTGGACAGGGAGCTCCTACGAGCAGTACGTC. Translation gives CASSFWTGSSYEQYV.

The CDR3 DNA reads as TGCGCCAGCAGCCGCGAATTAGCGGGGGCCACAGATACGCAGTATTTT. It codes for CASSRELAGATDTQYF. The V and J genes are TRBV4-1 and TRBJ2-3; 9 positions match TRBD2. With 4 bases clipped from V and 2 bases from J, the junction kept 7 bases outside the gene matches. This CDR3 contains 16 residues. Germline CDR1 MGHRA, CDR2 YSYEKL.

The CDR3 protein is CASSWTGLADTQYF. DNA of the CDR3: TGTGCCAGCAGTTGGACAGGGCTCGCAGATACGCAGTATTTT. This rearrangement joins TRBV12-3 or TRBV12-4 to TRBJ2-3; 8 bases match TRBD1. Unmatched junction bases numbered 4, after V lost 4 bases and J lost 4 bases. The CDR3 runs to 14 residues.

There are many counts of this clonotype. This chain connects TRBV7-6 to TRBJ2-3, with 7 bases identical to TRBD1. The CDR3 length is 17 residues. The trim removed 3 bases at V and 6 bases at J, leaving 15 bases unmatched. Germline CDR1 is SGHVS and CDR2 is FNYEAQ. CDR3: CASSFSTGREQMDTQYF. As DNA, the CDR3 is TGTGCCAGCAGCTTTTCGACAGGGCGAGAGCAAATGGATACGCAGTATTTT.

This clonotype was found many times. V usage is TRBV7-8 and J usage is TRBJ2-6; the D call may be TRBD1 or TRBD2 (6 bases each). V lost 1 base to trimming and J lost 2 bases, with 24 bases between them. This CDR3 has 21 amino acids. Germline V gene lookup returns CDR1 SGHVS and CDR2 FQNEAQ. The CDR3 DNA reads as TGTGCCAGCAGCTTAGTAGGTGCCGGGGGCACTAGGGATCCTGGGGCCAACGTCCTGACTTTC. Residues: CASSLVGAGGTRDPGANVLTF.

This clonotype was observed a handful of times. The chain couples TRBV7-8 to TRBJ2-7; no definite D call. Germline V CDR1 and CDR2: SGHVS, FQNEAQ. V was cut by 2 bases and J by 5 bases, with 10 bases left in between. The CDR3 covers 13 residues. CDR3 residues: CASSLQAEDEQYF. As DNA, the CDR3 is TGTGCCAGCAGCTTACAGGCCGAGGACGAGCAGTACTTC.

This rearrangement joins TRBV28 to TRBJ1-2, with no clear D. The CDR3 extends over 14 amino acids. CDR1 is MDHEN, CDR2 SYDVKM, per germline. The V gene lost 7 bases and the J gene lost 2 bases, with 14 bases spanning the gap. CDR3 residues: CASTVRTGNYGYTF. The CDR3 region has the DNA TGTGCCAGCACCGTCCGGACGGGAAACTATGGCTACACCTTC.

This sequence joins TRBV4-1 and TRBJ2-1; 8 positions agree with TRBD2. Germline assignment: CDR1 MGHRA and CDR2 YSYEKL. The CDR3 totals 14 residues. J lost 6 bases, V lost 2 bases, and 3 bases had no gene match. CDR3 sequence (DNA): TGCGCCAGCAGCCAAAGGCGGGGGGCCAATGAGCAGTTCTTC. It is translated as CASSQRRGANEQFF.

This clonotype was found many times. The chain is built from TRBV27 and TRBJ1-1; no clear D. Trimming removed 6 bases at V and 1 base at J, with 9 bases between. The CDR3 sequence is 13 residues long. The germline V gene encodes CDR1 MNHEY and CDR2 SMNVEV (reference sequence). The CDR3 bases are TGTGCCAGCAGCTTGCTACAGAACACTGAAGCTTTCTTT. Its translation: CASSLLQNTEAFF.

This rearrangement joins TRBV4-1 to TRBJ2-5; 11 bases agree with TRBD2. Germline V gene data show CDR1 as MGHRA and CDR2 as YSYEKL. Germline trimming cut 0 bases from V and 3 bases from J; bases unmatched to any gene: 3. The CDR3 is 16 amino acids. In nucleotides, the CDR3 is TGCGCCAGCAGCCAAGATTTGACTAGCGGGGAAGAGACCCAGTACTTC. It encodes CASSQDLTSGEETQYF.

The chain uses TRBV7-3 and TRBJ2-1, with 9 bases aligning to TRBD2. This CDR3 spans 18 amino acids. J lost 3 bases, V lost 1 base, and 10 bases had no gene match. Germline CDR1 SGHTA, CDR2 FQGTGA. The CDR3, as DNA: TGTGCCAGCAGCTTAATAGGCGGGCGGGGGGGGCTCTACAATGAGCAGTTCTTC. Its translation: CASSLIGGRGGLYNEQFF.

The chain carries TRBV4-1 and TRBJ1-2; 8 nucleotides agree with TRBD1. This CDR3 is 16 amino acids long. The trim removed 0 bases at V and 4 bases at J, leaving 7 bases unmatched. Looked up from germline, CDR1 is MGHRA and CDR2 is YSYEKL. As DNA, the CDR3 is TGCGCCAGCAGCCAAGACAAGGACAGGGCAATCTATGGCTACACCTTC. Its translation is CASSQDKDRAIYGYTF.

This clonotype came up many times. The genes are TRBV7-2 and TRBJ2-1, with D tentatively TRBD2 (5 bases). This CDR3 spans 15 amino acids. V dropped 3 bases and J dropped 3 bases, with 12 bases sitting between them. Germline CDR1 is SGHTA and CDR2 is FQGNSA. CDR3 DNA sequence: TGTGCCAGCAGCTTGGGAGTGACGGACTACAATGAGCAGTTCTTC. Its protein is CASSLGVTDYNEQFF.

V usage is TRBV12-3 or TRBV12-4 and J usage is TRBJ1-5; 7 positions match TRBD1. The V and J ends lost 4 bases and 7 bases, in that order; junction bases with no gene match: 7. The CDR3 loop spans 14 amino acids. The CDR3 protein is CASSSHPGGQPQHF. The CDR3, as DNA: TGTGCCAGCAGTTCCCACCCAGGGGGACAGCCCCAGCATTTT.

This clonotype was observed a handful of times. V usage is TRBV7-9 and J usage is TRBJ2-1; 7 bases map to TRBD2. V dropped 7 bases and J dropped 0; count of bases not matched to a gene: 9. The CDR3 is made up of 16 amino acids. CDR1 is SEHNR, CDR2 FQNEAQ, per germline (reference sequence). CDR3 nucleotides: TGTGCCAGCAACGGACCGGGAGGCGACTCCTACAATGAGCAGTTCTTC. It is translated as CASNGPGGDSYNEQFF.

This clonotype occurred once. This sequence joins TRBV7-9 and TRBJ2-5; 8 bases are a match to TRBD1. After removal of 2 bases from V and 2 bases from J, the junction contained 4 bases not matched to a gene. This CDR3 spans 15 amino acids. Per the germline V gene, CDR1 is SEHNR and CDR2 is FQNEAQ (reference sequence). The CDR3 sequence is CASSLKTGEQETQYF. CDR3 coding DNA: TGTGCCAGCAGCTTAAAGACAGGGGAACAAGAGACCCAGTACTTC.

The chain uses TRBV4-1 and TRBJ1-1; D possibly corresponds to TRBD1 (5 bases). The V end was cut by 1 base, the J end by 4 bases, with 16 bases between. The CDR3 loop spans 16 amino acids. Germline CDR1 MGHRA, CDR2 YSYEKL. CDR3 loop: CASSQVMGVGGTEAFF. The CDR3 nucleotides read TGCGCCAGCAGCCAAGTCATGGGGGTCGGAGGCACTGAAGCTTTCTTT.